This T cell receptor beta chain was observed in a study of blood T cell repertoires in COVID-19. Study-wide background: Acute and convalescent COVID-19 specimens originated in the United States, Italy and Spain. T cells, B-cell-depleted T cells, or PBMCs provided the cDNA or gDNA that served as material.

In the study's own analysis: From reference gene primer amplification, estimates of nucleated cell counts were derived. Using immunoSEQ multiplex PCR, the repertoire was profiled, and TCRdb retains in-frame clones only, with some absent. That table is the source of V, J and clone size, and D and trimming were worked out from the DNA. The sample records some 57,000 clones, more than 85% being singletons. CDR1 and CDR2 from the germline V gene are LGHDT and YNNKEL (reference sequence). The CDR3 length is 16 residues. The V gene end was trimmed by 4 bases and the J gene end by 7 bases; junction bases not matched to a gene: 5.

The receptor's source is a man between 65 and 79 years old with acute or convalescent COVID-19. The sequenced sample consisted of peripheral blood. The chain carries TRBV3-1 (or the pseudogene TRBV3-2) and TRBJ2-1; 15 nucleotides line up with TRBD2. The CDR3 reads CASSLGLAGGWNEQFF. The CDR3 DNA reads as TGTGCCAGCAGCCTGGGACTAGCGGGGGGATGGAATGAGCAGTTCTTC.